One sample yielded the 10 T cell receptor beta chains listed below, sequenced in a study of spatial heterogeneity in lung cancer. The time point: blood at routine non-recurrence follow-up after resection. MiXCR was run by TCRdb on the 5' RACE reads, yielding one entry per CDR3 protein. The sample consists of roughly 99,000 distinct CDR3 sequences, approximately 20% of them appearing once. Source: PBMCs, taken at follow-up. The receptors were sampled from a male donor with early-stage non-small cell lung cancer.

This clonotype was observed a handful of times. The chain recombines TRBV29-1 with TRBJ1-2; D perhaps matches TRBD1 (5 bases). The CDR3 loop spans 12 amino acids. The V end was cut by 3 bases, the J end by 10 bases, with 15 bases between. Per germline, CDR1 SQVTM and CDR2 ANQGSEA. CDR3 region: CSVDSGIKVYTF. The CDR3 nucleotides read TGCAGCGTTGATTCAGGGATTAAAGTCTACACCTTC.

This clonotype was observed a handful of times. The J gene is TRBJ1-2, the V gene TRBV4-2; 8 bases align to TRBD1. Germline CDR1 reads LGHNA; CDR2 reads YNFKEQ. V shed 4 bases, J shed 5 bases, and the junction held 3 bases outside the gene matches. The CDR3 totals 13 residues. CDR3 bases: TGTGCCAGCAGCCCACGACAGGGGTATGGCTACACCTTC. It is translated as CASSPRQGYGYTF.

This chain connects TRBV6-4 to TRBJ2-3, with D perhaps matching TRBD2 (6 bases). CDR1 and CDR2 from the germline V gene are MRHNA and SNTAGT. There are 15 residues in the CDR3. V lost 6 bases, J lost 2 bases, and 15 bases lay in between. The CDR3 here is CASRAGTSHTDTQYF. The CDR3 DNA sequence: TGTGCCAGCAGAGCTGGGACTTCCCACACAGATACGCAGTATTTT.

This chain joins TRBV7-2 and TRBJ2-2, with 9 bases lining up with TRBD2. Germline V gives CDR1 SGHTA, CDR2 FQGNSA. There are 17 residues in the CDR3. J was trimmed by 2 bases and V by 3 bases; bases with no gene match: 7. The chain's CDR3 is CASSFSSGASNTGELFF. DNA for the CDR3: TGTGCCAGCAGCTTCTCTAGCGGGGCGTCCAACACCGGGGAGCTGTTTTTT.

The rearrangement links TRBV24-1 to TRBJ2-1; D is uncertain. V shed 5 bases and J shed 0 bases, with 10 bases lying between them. The CDR3 sequence is 15 residues long. Germline CDR1 reads KGHDR; CDR2 reads SFDVKD. CDR3 DNA: TGTGCCACCAGTGGGAAGCGTAACTCCTACAATGAGCAGTTCTTC. This sequence encodes CATSGKRNSYNEQFF.

Only a few counts were recorded for this clonotype. The rearrangement uses TRBV12-5 and TRBJ1-5, with D possibly matching TRBD1 (5 bases). This CDR3 comprises 16 residues. The germline V gene has CDR1 LGHNT and CDR2 FRNRAP. V was pared by 7 bases and J by 4 bases, with 20 bases between. CDR3 bases: TGTGCTAGTGTACGAGGGGACCTCTATGGTAATCAGCCCCAGCATTTT. Amino acids: CASVRGDLYGNQPQHF.

J is TRBJ2-3 and V is TRBV24-1; D is possibly TRBD2 (7 bases). CDR1 is KGHDR, CDR2 SFDVKD, per germline. The ends were cut back, 3 bases at V and 4 bases at J, with 22 bases in the middle. The CDR3 is 18 amino acids. DNA of the CDR3: TGTGCCACCAGTGATCTTGGGTACCGGGGGGCGATAGCAGATACGCAGTATTTT. This codes for CATSDLGYRGAIADTQYF.

The V and J genes are TRBV29-1 and TRBJ2-5; D uncertain. This CDR3 spans 13 amino acids. Germline CDR1 and CDR2: SQVTM and ANQGSEA. V was cut by 1 base and J by 3 bases, with 9 bases left in between. The CDR3 DNA follows: TGCAGCGTTGAAGTGAACGTTGAAGAGACCCAGTACTTC. It is translated as CSVEVNVEETQYF.

This clonotype turned up a few times. The genes are TRBV6-2 or TRBV6-3 and TRBJ1-6; TRBD1 might be the D (5 bases). V lost 2 bases, J lost 9 bases, and 14 bases lay in between. CDR3 length equals 15 residues. Germline CDR1 is MNHEY and CDR2 is SVGEGT. The CDR3 protein is CASSYRDGAPSPLHF. The DNA of the CDR3 is TGTGCCAGCAGTTACCGGGACGGCGCTCCTTCACCCCTCCACTTT.

A few counts support this clonotype. The chain joins TRBV12-3 or TRBV12-4 to TRBJ1-5; 9 positions match TRBD1. Trimming removed 4 bases from V and 0 bases from J; junction bases left unmatched: 7. This CDR3 comprises 17 residues. As DNA, the CDR3 is TGTGCCAGCAGTTCCGGGACAGGGCGTTATAGCAATCAGCCCCAGCATTTT. It codes for CASSSGTGRYSNQPQHF.